The clone carrying this T cell receptor (beta chain) has just a few counts. CDR3 length: 16 residues. Unmatched junction bases numbered 7, after V lost 2 bases and J lost 2 bases. Germline V gene lookup returns CDR1 MDHEN and CDR2 SYDVKM. This sample stems from a study of T cell repertoires in cytomegalovirus infection. Study overall: Public signatures in TCR beta pointed to CMV infection and matching HLA type.

TCRdb recomputed calls from the reads with MiXCR, one row per CDR3 protein. The sample yields under 850,000 distinct CDR3 sequences, about 40% seen once. This receptor was obtained from a human donor in good health (CMV status not recorded). Some clones in this sample may be carry-over from other donors' samples. Sequenced input: PBMCs. This chain joins TRBV28 and TRBJ1-2; 8 bases fit TRBD1. CDR3 in DNA: TGTGCCAGCAGTTTAAGGCCAGGGGGCGTGAACTATGGCTACACCTTC. Its protein is CASSLRPGGVNYGYTF.